This T cell receptor (beta chain) is drawn from a study of post-analysis software for immune sequencing data. Study overall: Some patients lacked subtype; others had relapsing-remitting, secondary progressive or progressive-relapsing disease.

Broader study findings: Samples prepared in the same batch strongly co-clustered by F measure.

From germline, CDR1 is SEHNR and CDR2 FQNEAQ (reference sequence). Trimming cost V 8 bases and J 4 bases, with 18 bases left between them. The CDR3 runs to 14 residues. Incorporated into the TCR beta cDNA libraries were unique molecular identifiers, which served to reduce PCR and sequencing biases. Between roughly 0.9 and 11 million T cells gave rise to some 490,000 cDNA molecules. TCRdb redid the calling of the PCR reads with MiXCR, one entry per CDR3 protein. The sample includes under 200,000 distinct CDR3 sequences, roughly 34% of them seen just once. Points on this clonotype: What it binds is not known.

Material: blood, obtained after autologous hematopoietic stem cell transplantation. V and J are TRBV7-9 and TRBJ2-7, with D perhaps TRBD1 or TRBD2 (6 bases each). This sequence was found in a girl aged 5 to 17 with multiple sclerosis. DNA for the CDR3: TGTGCCAGCGTGGGGGCCGGGAGCGGGTACGAGCAGTACTTC. This gives the protein CASVGAGSGYEQYF. Variable domain in full (rest from reference TRBV7-9 and TRBJ2-7): DTGVSQNPRHKITKRGQNVTFRCDPISEHNRLYWYRQTLGQGPEFLTYFQNEAQLEKSRLLSDRFSAERPKGSFSTLEIQRTEQGDSAMYLCASVGAGSGYEQYFGPGTRLTVT.